This T cell receptor beta chain comes out of a study of Tregs in tolerant kidney transplant recipients. Regarding this clone: Antigen unknown.

CD4+CD25+CD127- Tregs, CD4+CD25- non-Tregs, CD4 and CD8 cells were sorted. An overnight rest at 37°C with around 200 IU/ml IL-2 preceded regulatory T cell sorting from thawed PBMCs. General study findings and limits: Biological reproducibility was not directly addressed, but technical replication error appeared minimal. Tregs expanded with activated donor B cells seemed most donor-specific.

TCRdb's copy holds only in-frame clones and misses some; the assay was immunoSEQ multiplex PCR. Found here are roughly 45,000 clones, about 89% of them singletons; the top ten hold around 0.7%. From germline, CDR1 is SGHDN and CDR2 FVKESK. Trimming shortened V by 2 bases and J by 0 bases, and 11 bases separated the two germline ends. The CDR3 is made up of 16 amino acids. This sequence was found in a human donor in good health. Input material: Tregs from blood. This chain links TRBV14 with TRBJ2-4; no definite D call. CDR3 bases: TGTGCCAGCAGCCAACTATCCAGTCTAGCCAAAAACATTCAGTACTTC. Translated: CASSQLSSLAKNIQYF.